Described below is a single T cell receptor beta chain sequence and its context. In germline, CDR1 is MNHEY, CDR2 SMNVEV (reference sequence). The V and J ends lost 4 bases and 4 bases respectively, with 16 bases between them. The CDR3 covers 15 residues. The sample belongs to a study of identical twins. Each CDR3 protein gets one entry after TCRdb re-called the 5' RACE reads with MiXCR. Here the sample spans under 350,000 distinct CDR3 sequences, roughly 10% being singletons. The sample was also linked to a second study, of yellow fever vaccine responses in identical twins. This second report adds: Reportedly, twins' vaccine T cell responses looked partly convergent and partly personalized.

The chain couples TRBV27 to TRBJ1-2; tentatively, D is TRBD1 (5 bases). Sequencing used CD8+ T cells sorted from blood. The receptor's source is a woman aged 18-29 years in good health. The CDR3 loop reads CASSWRAGYAYGYTF. The CDR3 DNA is TGTGCCAGCAGTTGGAGGGCAGGGTACGCCTATGGCTACACCTTC.